This T cell receptor beta chain was documented in a study of radiotherapy plus CTLA-4 blockade in lung cancer. Overall study: Overall, approximately 19% of patients showed an objective response, while 31% attained disease control. Regarding the study as a whole: Radiotherapy with ipilimumab was followed by blood expansion of tumor-derived clones.

Generated by immunoSEQ multiplex PCR, the TCRdb table keeps only in-frame clones and is missing some. The sample has 45,000 or so clones, roughly 84% seen once. Treatment of patients with chemo-refractory metastatic non-small-cell lung cancer consisted of focal radiation plus CTLA-4 blockade with ipilimumab. Germline CDR1 PRHDT, CDR2 FYEKMQ (reference sequence). V lost 1 base and J lost 2, with 11 bases in between. This CDR3 has 15 amino acids. As for this clone: Its antigen remains unidentified.

The receptor comes from a human donor with non-small cell lung cancer whose response to radiotherapy plus ipilimumab could not be evaluated. The rearrangement links TRBV13 to TRBJ1-1; D uncertain. The starting material was peripheral blood, obtained from a patient treated with radiotherapy plus ipilimumab. The chain's CDR3 is CASSLAGTTNTEAFF. Written as DNA, the CDR3 is TGTGCCAGCAGCTTAGCAGGTACCACAAACACTGAAGCTTTCTTT.